The 21 T cell receptor beta chains below were found in one sample sequenced in a study of T cell repertoires in cytomegalovirus infection. Antigens of these TCRs are unknown. TCRdb re-derived calls from the reads in MiXCR, one entry per CDR3 protein. The sample lists 450,000 to 650,000 distinct CDR3 sequences, roughly 43% occurring once. Source: cultured PBMCs, taken from culture after CMV antigen stimulation. These receptors originate from a human donor in good health (CMV status not recorded). Some clones in this sample may be carry-over from other donors' samples.

This clonotype showed up just a few times. The J gene is TRBJ2-7, the V gene TRBV7-6, with TRBD1 matching over 8 bases. The CDR3 consists of 15 residues. Germline loops: CDR1 SGHVS, CDR2 FNYEAQ. J was trimmed by 5 bases and V by 4 bases; bases with no gene match: 10. CDR3 DNA: TGTGCCAGCAGCTCCCCTGAGGACAGGGTGGACGAGCAGTACTTC. Translating it yields CASSSPEDRVDEQYF.

The rearrangement uses TRBV4-1 and TRBJ1-3, with D unresolved. Trimming left V 0 bases short and J 0 bases short, with 9 bases between. The CDR3 is 16 residues long. Per the germline V gene, CDR1 is MGHRA and CDR2 is YSYEKL. DNA for the CDR3: TGCGCCAGCAGCCAAGATCACAGCTTCTCTGGAAACACCATATATTTT. Amino acids: CASSQDHSFSGNTIYF.

This chain links TRBV20-1 with TRBJ2-3, with 7 bases matching TRBD2. This CDR3 spans 15 amino acids. The ends lost 1 base at V and 5 bases at J; junction bases unmatched: 9. Germline V gene lookup returns CDR1 DFQATT and CDR2 SNEGSKA (reference sequence). The CDR3 DNA reads TGCAGTGCTAGAGCGACTAGCCGGAGGATAGATACGCAGTATTTT. Translating it yields CSARATSRRIDTQYF.

The CDR3 sequence: CASSSRRPPGSYEQYF. The CDR3 DNA is TGTGCCAGCAGCTCCCGCAGGCCACCGGGCTCCTACGAGCAGTACTTC. This chain joins TRBV7-8 and TRBJ2-7; D not certain. Germline assignment: CDR1 SGHVS and CDR2 FQNEAQ. CDR3 length: 16 amino acids. Trimming removed 4 bases at V and 0 bases at J, with 16 bases between.

This clonotype was counted many times. The V call is TRBV7-2, the J call TRBJ2-7; 11 bases line up with TRBD1. Germline V gene sequence: CDR1 SGHTA, CDR2 FQGNSA. CDR3 length: 14 amino acids. The V gene end was trimmed by 6 bases and the J gene end by 2 bases; junction bases not matched to a gene: 3. CDR3 region: CASRKGQGAYEQYF. CDR3 DNA: TGTGCCAGCAGGAAGGGACAGGGGGCCTACGAGCAGTACTTC.

V is TRBV5-6 and J is TRBJ2-1, with TRBD1 matching over 9 bases. The CDR3 has 14 residues. The V and J ends lost 1 base and 9 bases, in that order; junction bases with no gene match: 5. Germline lookup yields CDR1 SGHDT and CDR2 YYEEEE. This CDR3 is CASSLIGTGIEQFF. In nucleotides, the CDR3 is TGTGCCAGCAGCTTGATCGGGACAGGGATTGAGCAGTTCTTC.

There are a few counts of this clonotype. The V call is TRBV7-6, the J call TRBJ1-1; D is undetermined. CDR1 is SGHVS and CDR2 is FNYEAQ in the germline V gene. V was shortened by 2 bases and J by 3 bases, with 7 bases between the two germline ends. The CDR3 loop spans 13 amino acids. The CDR3 protein is CASSLPGHTEAFF. CDR3 sequence (DNA): TGTGCCAGCAGCTTACCCGGACACACTGAAGCTTTCTTT.

This clonotype showed up just a few times. The chain joins TRBV10-3 to TRBJ1-3; D remains unclear. This CDR3 has 13 amino acids. Deletions cut 3 bases from V and 2 bases from J, with 5 bases between. Germline CDR1 ENHRY, CDR2 SYGVKD. DNA of the CDR3: TGTGCCATCAGTGATTCGACTGGAAACACCATATATTTT. It translates to CAISDSTGNTIYF.

This rearrangement joins TRBV4-3 to TRBJ2-1; 7 nucleotides line up with TRBD1. CDR3 size: 14 residues. CDR1 LGHNA and CDR2 YSLEER come from the germline V gene. After removal of 2 bases from V and 7 bases from J, the junction contained 5 bases not matched to a gene. The chain's CDR3 is CASSQRQGANEQFF. The DNA of the CDR3 is TGCGCCAGCAGCCAAAGACAGGGAGCTAATGAGCAGTTCTTC.

The chain carries TRBV6-1 and TRBJ2-2, with D tentatively TRBD2 (5 bases). Trimming cost V 7 bases and J 1 base, with 7 bases left between them. The CDR3 runs to 13 residues. Germline lookup yields CDR1 MNHNS and CDR2 SASEGT. Here the CDR3 DNA reads TGTGCCAGCACCGGGGAGAACACCGGGGAGCTGTTTTTT. This gives the protein CASTGENTGELFF.

This clonotype has more than one count but fewer than ten. This sequence joins TRBV7-2 and TRBJ2-4; TRBD1 matches 8 bases. V dropped 4 bases and J dropped 0; count of bases not matched to a gene: 5. In germline, CDR1 is SGHTA, CDR2 FQGNSA. The CDR3 covers 16 residues. This CDR3 reads CASSYGTGLAKNIQYF. The CDR3 DNA reads TGTGCCAGCAGCTACGGGACAGGACTAGCCAAAAACATTCAGTACTTC. Drawing the rest from reference TRBV7-2 and TRBJ2-4, the complete variable domain is GAGVSQSPSNKVTEKGKDVELRCDPISGHTALYWYRQSLGQGLEFLIYFQGNSAPDKSGLPSDRFSAERTGGSVSTLTIQRTQQEDSAVYLCASSYGTGLAKNIQYFGAGTRLSVL.

The chain uses TRBV7-2 and TRBJ2-7; tentative D call: TRBD1 (8 bases). The CDR3 loop spans 15 amino acids. Germline V gives CDR1 SGHTA, CDR2 FQGNSA. Trimming removed 5 bases from V and 7 bases from J, with 21 bases in between. CDR3 protein: CASSLGLTGGGEQYF. For the CDR3, the DNA is TGTGCCAGCAGCCTAGGATTAACAGGGGGGGGTGAGCAGTACTTC.

The CDR3 sequence: CASSPTGGVPQYF. CDR3 DNA sequence: TGTGCCAGCAGTCCAACTGGGGGGGTTCCTCAGTATTTT. The chain uses TRBV6-1 and TRBJ2-3, with 7 bases lining up with TRBD2. V was clipped by 5 bases and J by 12 bases; unmatched bases: 11. This CDR3 has 13 amino acids. Per the germline V gene, CDR1 is MNHNS and CDR2 is SASEGT.

This clonotype was picked up many times. The chain recombines TRBV12-3 or TRBV12-4 with TRBJ2-7; 7 nucleotides line up with TRBD2. The CDR3 spans 14 residues. V was pared by 7 bases and J by 0 bases, with 6 bases of the junction left unmatched. The DNA of the CDR3 is TGTGCCAGCACTCCGGGGGGAAGCTCCTACGAGCAGTACTTC. Its protein product is CASTPGGSSYEQYF.

There are a few counts of this clonotype. CDR3 sequence: CASSYGGLTEAFF. CDR3 DNA sequence: TGTGCCAGCAGTTACGGGGGTTTGACTGAAGCTTTCTTT. This chain joins TRBV6-5 and TRBJ1-1; tentatively, D is TRBD1 (5 bases). V lost 2 bases and J 5 bases, leaving 9 bases between the germline ends. The germline CDR1 and CDR2 sequences are MNHEY and SVGAGI. CDR3 length: 13 residues.

The table lists this clonotype with a few counts. The CDR3 loop reads CASGRRATDTQYF. The DNA of the CDR3 is TGTGCCAGCGGGCGGAGGGCCACAGATACGCAGTATTTT. The rearrangement joins TRBV6-6 to TRBJ2-3; D is possibly TRBD2 (6 bases). V lost 8 bases and J 2 bases, leaving 11 bases between the germline ends. This CDR3 region has 13 residues. Per the germline V gene, CDR1 is MNHNY and CDR2 is SVGAGI (reference sequence).

This clonotype was seen only a few times. The chain links TRBV7-6 to TRBJ1-1; a possible D gene is TRBD1 (5 bases). V shed 10 bases and J shed 1 base, with 22 bases lying between them. CDR1 is SGHVS, CDR2 FNYEAQ, per germline. The CDR3 is made up of 16 amino acids. The chain's CDR3 is CAIRGDVYPSNTEAFF. CDR3 nucleotides: TGTGCCATCCGGGGGGACGTGTACCCATCGAACACTGAAGCTTTCTTT.

The rearrangement links TRBV7-6 to TRBJ2-1, with 9 bases fitting TRBD2. The CDR3 is 15 residues long. After removal of 1 base from V and 6 bases from J, the junction contained 4 bases not matched to a gene. CDR1 and CDR2 from the germline V gene are SGHVS and FNYEAQ. CDR3 region: CASSLGLAGLNEQFF. CDR3 sequence (DNA): TGTGCCAGCAGCTTAGGGCTAGCGGGGCTCAATGAGCAGTTCTTC.

This chain uses TRBV4-3 with TRBJ1-2; tentatively, D is TRBD1 (5 bases). In germline, CDR1 is LGHNA, CDR2 YSLEER. V dropped 1 base and J dropped 3 bases, with 12 bases sitting between them. CDR3 length: 15 amino acids. The CDR3 bases are TGCGCCAGCAGCCAAGGGGGGATGGGGGACTATGGCTACACCTTC. It encodes CASSQGGMGDYGYTF.

CDR3 loop: CASSLGRAGNQETQYF. DNA for the CDR3: TGTGCCAGCAGCTTAGGGCGAGCGGGGAACCAAGAGACCCAGTACTTC. This chain links TRBV7-6 with TRBJ2-5; 7 bases agree with TRBD2. Unmatched junction bases numbered 5, after V lost 1 base and J lost 0 bases. The CDR3 has 16 amino acids. Germline loops: CDR1 SGHVS, CDR2 FNYEAQ.

V gene TRBV13 combines with J gene TRBJ2-7; TRBD1 might be the D (5 bases). CDR3 length: 17 amino acids. V dropped 2 bases and J dropped 3 bases, with 20 bases sitting between them. Germline assignment: CDR1 PRHDT and CDR2 FYEKMQ (reference sequence). The CDR3 here is CASSLIVGQGKIYEQYF. The CDR3 bases are TGTGCCAGCAGCTTAATCGTAGGACAAGGGAAAATCTACGAGCAGTACTTC.